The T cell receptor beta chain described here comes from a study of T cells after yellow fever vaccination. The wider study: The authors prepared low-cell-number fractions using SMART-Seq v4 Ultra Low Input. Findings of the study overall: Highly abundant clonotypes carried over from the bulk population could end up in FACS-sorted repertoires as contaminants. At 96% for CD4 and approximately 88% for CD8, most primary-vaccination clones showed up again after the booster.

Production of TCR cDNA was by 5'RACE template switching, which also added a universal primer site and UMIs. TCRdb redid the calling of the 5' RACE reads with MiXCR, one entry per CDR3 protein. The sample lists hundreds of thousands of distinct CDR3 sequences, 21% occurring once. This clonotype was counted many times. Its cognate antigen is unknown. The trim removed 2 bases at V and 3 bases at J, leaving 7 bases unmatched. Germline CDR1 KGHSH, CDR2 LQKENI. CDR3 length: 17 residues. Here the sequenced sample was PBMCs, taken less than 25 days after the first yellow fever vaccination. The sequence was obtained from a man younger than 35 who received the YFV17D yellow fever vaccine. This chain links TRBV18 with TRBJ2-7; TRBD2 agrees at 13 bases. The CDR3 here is CASSPSTSGGRFYEQYF. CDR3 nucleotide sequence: TGTGCCAGCTCACCATCGACTAGCGGGGGGCGCTTCTACGAGCAGTACTTC.